The sequence of this T cell receptor beta chain was determined in a study of T cell responses to AZD1222 COVID-19 vaccine (dated by TCRdb to about 2021). Regarding the research as a whole: Because spike-specific TCR depth and breadth did not differ between the two schedules, AZD1222 recipients who got a second dose at roughly 4 weeks were pooled with those who got a second dose at roughly 12 weeks. A total of under 250 trial participants underwent TCR sequencing, of whom under 220 had received two doses of AZD1222 and 26 had received two doses of the MenACWY control vaccine. Trial participants were enrolled by age into 18-55, 56-69 and 70-plus year subgroups, with approximately 160, 26 and 62 TCR-sequenced participants respectively. Overall study outcomes, separate from this receptor: Participants were mostly white British and included more females than males, and it was suggested by the authors that clonal diversity may have been underestimated. Nearly half of unique spike-specific TCRs reportedly recognized epitopes outside regions mutated in the B.1.351 and B.1.1.7 variants. The vaccine-associated CD4 TCRs covered the entire spike protein, and the dominant responses fell in regions 160-218 and 743-854. Spike-specific TCR breadth and depth rose significantly after two AZD1222 doses compared with day 0 and with MenACWY recipients. Only five to seven AZD1222 recipients were SARS-CoV-2 seropositive at baseline, limiting conclusions about previously exposed vaccinees. Because no day 14 peak-response samples were available, repertoires were characterized only after the peak T cell response. The 56-69-year group was small, and its depth increase did not reach significance, likely because of low power.

Comments on this clone: Its antigen target is currently unknown. No much larger clone exists at a distance of one base, and base qualities are not known.

In light of the paper, this sample's time point label describes: baseline before first vaccination. Vaccinee samples were obtained from the UK trials COV001 and COV002, which included a single-blind randomized controlled phase 2/3 trial of AZD1222 (ChAdOx1 nCoV-19) in healthy adults. For TCRbeta chain sequencing, PBMC samples from trial participants were taken at day 0 and at day 28 after the second dose. V lost 5 bases and J lost 3 bases; the stretch between them is 7 bases long. From cysteine to phenylalanine, the CDR3 is 12 amino acids long. Of all the DNA, just the CDR3 is kept, 36 bases in frame from base 1. CDR1 and CDR2 are drawn from the germline V gene: MGHRA, YSYEKL. The CDR3 regions of human TCRbeta chains were analyzed by immunosequencing. The source study handled its data this way. TCRs in the repertoires were matched against a reference library of SARS-CoV-2-specific TCRs that had been generated with the MIRA antigen-specificity platform. Breadth was defined as the fraction of unique TCRs that were SARS-CoV-2-associated, and depth was defined as the fraction of total T cells that were SARS-CoV-2-associated. Using the MIRA data, each spike-specific TCR was assigned both to the spike region to which the TCR was reactive and to a CD4 or CD8 class. Log10-transformed breadth and depth values were compared by one-way ANOVA with Sidak's multiple comparisons tests. TCRdb took this table from immuneACCESS and kept in-frame rearrangements with V and J called. Such tables lack part of the clones; where checked against another copy, unresolved V genes explain under half of the gap, and the rest is unexplained. The D gene and trimming were derived from the DNA, and the V and J assignments and clone size from that table. Across this sample there are about 140,000 clones, with roughly 92% seen only once. Jointly, the top ten make up about 5% of the sample.

The TCR sequence derives from an adult in good health. Sequencing used peripheral blood, obtained on day 0 of AZD1222 vaccination. The rearranged chain carries TRBV4-1 and TRBJ1-2, with the D gene call left open. The base sequence is TGCGCCAGCAGCACATGGGACTATGGCTACACCTTC. This yields the protein CASSTWDYGYTF.